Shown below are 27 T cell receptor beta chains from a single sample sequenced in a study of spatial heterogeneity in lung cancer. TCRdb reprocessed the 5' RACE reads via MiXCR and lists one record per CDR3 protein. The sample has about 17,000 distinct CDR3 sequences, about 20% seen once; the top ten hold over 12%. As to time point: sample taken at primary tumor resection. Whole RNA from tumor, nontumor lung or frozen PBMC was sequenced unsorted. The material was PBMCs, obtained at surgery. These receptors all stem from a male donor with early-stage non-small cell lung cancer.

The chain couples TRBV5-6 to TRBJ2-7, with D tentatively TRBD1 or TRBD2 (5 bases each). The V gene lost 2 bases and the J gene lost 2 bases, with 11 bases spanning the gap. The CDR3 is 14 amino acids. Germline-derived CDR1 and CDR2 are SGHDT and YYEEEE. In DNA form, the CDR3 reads TGTGCCAGCAGCTTTCTGGGGGTGACCTACGAGCAGTACTTC. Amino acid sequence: CASSFLGVTYEQYF.

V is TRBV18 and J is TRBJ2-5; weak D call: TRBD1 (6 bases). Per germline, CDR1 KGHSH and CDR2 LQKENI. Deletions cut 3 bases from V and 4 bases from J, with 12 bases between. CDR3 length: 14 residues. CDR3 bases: TGTGCCAGCTCACCGTTGGGGGCCGGAGAGACCCAGTACTTC. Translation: CASSPLGAGETQYF.

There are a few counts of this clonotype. In DNA form, the CDR3 reads TGCAGCGTTCGGGACGTAACCTACGAGCAGTACTTC. This codes for CSVRDVTYEQYF. The chain is built from TRBV29-1 and TRBJ2-7; D possibly matches TRBD1 or TRBD2 (5 bases each). Germline CDR1 reads SQVTM; CDR2 reads ANQGSEA. V gave up 5 bases and J gave up 2 bases, with 10 bases separating them. The CDR3 length is 12 residues.

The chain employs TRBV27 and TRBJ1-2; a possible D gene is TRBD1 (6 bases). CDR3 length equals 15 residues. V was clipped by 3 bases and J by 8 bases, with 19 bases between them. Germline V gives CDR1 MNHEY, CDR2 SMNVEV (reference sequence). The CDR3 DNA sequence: TGTGCCAGCAGTTTTGCCAGGGGATTCTCGGGAGGCTACACCTTC. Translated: CASSFARGFSGGYTF.

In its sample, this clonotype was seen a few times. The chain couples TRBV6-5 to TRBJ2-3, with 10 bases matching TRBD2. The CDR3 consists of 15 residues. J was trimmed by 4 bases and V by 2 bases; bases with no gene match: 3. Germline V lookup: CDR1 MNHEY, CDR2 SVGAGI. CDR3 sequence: CASSYNGLAADTQYF. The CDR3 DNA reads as TGTGCCAGCAGTTACAACGGACTAGCGGCAGATACGCAGTATTTT.

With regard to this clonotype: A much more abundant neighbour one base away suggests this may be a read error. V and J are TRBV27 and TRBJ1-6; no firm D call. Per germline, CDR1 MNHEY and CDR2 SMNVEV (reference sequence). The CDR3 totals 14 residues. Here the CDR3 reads CVSQEGGRASPLHF. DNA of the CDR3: TGTGTCTCTCAAGAGGGTGGAAGGGCTTCACCCCTCCACTTT.

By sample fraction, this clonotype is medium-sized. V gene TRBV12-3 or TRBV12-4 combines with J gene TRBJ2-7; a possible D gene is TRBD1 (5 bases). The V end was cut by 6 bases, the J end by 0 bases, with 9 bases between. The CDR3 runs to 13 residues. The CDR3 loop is CASRETGSYEQYF. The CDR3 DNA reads TGTGCCAGCAGGGAAACAGGCTCCTACGAGCAGTACTTC.

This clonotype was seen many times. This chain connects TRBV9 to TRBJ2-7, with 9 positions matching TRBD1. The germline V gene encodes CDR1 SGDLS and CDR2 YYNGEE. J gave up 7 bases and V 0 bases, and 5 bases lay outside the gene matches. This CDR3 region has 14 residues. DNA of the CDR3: TGTGCCAGCAGCGTAGAGGGACAGGGTGGGGAGCAGTACTTC. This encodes CASSVEGQGGEQYF.

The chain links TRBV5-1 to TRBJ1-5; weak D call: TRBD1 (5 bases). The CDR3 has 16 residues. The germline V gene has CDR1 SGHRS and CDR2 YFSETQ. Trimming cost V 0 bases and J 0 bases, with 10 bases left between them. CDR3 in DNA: TGCGCCAGCAGCTTGGAGCCAGGGACTAGCAATCAGCCCCAGCATTTT. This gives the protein CASSLEPGTSNQPQHF. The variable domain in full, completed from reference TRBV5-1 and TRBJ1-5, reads KAGVTQTPRYLIKTRGQQVTLSCSPISGHRSVSWYQQTPGQGLQFLFEYFSETQRNKGNFPGRFSGRQFSNSRSEMNVSTLELGDSALYLCASSLEPGTSNQPQHFGDGTRLSIL.

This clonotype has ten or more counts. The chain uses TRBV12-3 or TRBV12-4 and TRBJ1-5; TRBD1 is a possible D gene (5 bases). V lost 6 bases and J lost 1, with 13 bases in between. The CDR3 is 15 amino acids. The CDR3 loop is CASSVGGGSNQPQHF. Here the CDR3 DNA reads TGTGCCAGCAGCGTGGGGGGAGGCAGCAATCAGCCCCAGCATTTT.

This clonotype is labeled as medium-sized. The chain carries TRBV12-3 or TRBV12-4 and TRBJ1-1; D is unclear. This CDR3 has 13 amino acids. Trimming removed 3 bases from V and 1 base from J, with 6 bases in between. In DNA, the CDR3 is TGTGCCAGCAGTTTTGAGGAGAACACTGAAGCTTTCTTT. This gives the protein CASSFEENTEAFF.

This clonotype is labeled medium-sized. This chain's CDR3 is CASTSGLAGAHEQFF. The CDR3 DNA reads as TGTGCCAGTACTTCCGGACTAGCGGGGGCGCATGAGCAGTTCTTC. V and J are TRBV19 and TRBJ2-1, with 13 bases matching TRBD2. From germline, CDR1 is LNHDA and CDR2 SQIVND (reference sequence). Trimming cost V 7 bases and J 8 bases; bases outside gene matches: 8. The CDR3 is 15 amino acids. The full variable domain, rest sourced from reference TRBV19 and TRBJ2-1, is DGGITQSPKYLFRKEGQNVTLSCEQNLNHDAMYWYRQDPGQGLRLIYYSQIVNDFQKGDIAEGYSVSREKKESFPLTVTSAQKNPTAFYLCASTSGLAGAHEQFFGPGTRLTVL.

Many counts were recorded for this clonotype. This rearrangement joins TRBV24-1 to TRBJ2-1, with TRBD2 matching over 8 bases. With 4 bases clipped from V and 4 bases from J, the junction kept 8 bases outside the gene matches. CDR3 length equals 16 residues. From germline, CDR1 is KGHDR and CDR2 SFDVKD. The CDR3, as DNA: TGTGCCACCAGTGACTCGAGCGGGGGCCTGTACAATGAGCAGTTCTTC. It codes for CATSDSSGGLYNEQFF.

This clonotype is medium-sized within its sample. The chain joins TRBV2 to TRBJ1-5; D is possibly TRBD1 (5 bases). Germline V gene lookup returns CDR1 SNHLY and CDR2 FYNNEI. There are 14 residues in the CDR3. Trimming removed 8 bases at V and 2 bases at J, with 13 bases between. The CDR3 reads CASLRGVGNQPQHF. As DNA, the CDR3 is TGTGCCAGCCTGAGGGGAGTTGGCAATCAGCCCCAGCATTTT. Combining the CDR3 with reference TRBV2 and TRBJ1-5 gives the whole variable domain EPEVTQTPSHQVTQMGQEVILRCVPISNHLYFYWYRQILGQKVEFLVSFYNNEISEKSEIFDDQFSVERPDGSNFTLKIRSTKLEDSAMYFCASLRGVGNQPQHFGDGTRLSIL.

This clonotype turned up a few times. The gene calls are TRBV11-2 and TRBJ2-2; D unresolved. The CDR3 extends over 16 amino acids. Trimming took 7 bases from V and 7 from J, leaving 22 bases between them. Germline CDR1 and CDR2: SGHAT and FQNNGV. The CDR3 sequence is CASTPQWSEKNGELFF. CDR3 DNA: TGTGCCAGCACCCCCCAATGGTCAGAAAAGAACGGGGAGCTGTTTTTT.

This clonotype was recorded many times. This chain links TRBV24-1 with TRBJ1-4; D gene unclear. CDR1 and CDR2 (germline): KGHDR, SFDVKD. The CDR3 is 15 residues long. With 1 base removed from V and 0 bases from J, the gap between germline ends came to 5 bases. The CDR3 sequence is CATSDFKSTNEKLFF. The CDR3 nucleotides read TGTGCCACCAGTGATTTTAAGTCAACTAATGAAAAACTGTTTTTT.

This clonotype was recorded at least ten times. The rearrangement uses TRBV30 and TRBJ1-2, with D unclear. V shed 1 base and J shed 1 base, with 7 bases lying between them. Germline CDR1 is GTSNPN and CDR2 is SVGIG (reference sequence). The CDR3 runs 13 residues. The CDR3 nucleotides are TGTGCCTGGAGTGACCTCGTTAACTATGGCTACACCTTC. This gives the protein CAWSDLVNYGYTF.

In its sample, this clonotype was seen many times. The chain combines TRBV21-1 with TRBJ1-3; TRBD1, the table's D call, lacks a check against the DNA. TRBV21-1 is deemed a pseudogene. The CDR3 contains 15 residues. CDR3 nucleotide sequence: TGTGCCAGCAGCAACATGCGGGACATCGGAAACACCATATATTTT. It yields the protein CASSNMRDIGNTIYF.

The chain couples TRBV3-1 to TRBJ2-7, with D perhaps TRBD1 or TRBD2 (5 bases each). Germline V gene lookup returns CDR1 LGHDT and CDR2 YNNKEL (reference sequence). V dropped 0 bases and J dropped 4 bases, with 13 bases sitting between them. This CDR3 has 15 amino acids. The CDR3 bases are TGTGCCAGCAGCCAAGAAGGACAAGGCGGGTACGAGCAGTACTTC. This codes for CASSQEGQGGYEQYF.

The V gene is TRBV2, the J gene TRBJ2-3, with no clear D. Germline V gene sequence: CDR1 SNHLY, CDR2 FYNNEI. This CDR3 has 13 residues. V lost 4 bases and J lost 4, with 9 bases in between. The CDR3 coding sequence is TGTGCCAGCAGTGTAACTGAGGCAGATACGCAGTATTTT. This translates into CASSVTEADTQYF.

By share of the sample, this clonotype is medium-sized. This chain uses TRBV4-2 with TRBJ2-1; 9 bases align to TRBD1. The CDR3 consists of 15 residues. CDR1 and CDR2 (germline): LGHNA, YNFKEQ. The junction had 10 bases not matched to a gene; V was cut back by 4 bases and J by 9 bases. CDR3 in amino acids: CASSPAGQGGFEQFF. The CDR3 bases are TGTGCCAGCAGCCCGGCGGGACAGGGTGGGTTTGAGCAGTTCTTC.

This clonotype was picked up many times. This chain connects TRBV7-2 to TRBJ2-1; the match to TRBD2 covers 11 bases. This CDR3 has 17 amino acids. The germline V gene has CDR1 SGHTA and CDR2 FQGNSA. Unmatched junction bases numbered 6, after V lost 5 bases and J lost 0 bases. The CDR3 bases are TGTGCCAGCAGCCTTAGCGGGGGGGCCCACTCCTACAATGAGCAGTTCTTC. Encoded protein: CASSLSGGAHSYNEQFF.

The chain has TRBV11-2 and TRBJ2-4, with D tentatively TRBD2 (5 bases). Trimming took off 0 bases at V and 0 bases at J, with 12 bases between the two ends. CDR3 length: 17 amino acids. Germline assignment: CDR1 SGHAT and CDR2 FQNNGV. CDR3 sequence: CASSLDLGLLAKNIQYF. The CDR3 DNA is TGTGCCAGCAGCTTAGACCTCGGACTGCTAGCCAAAAACATTCAGTACTTC.

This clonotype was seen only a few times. In nucleotides, the CDR3 is TGTGCCAGCAGCCAGACAGGTCTTTCCTACAATGAGCAGTTCTTC. Translation: CASSQTGLSYNEQFF. The rearrangement joins TRBV5-6 to TRBJ2-1, with D perhaps TRBD1 (6 bases). Germline V lookup: CDR1 SGHDT, CDR2 YYEEEE. Trimming took 4 bases from V and 1 from J, leaving 12 bases between them. The CDR3 length is 15 residues.

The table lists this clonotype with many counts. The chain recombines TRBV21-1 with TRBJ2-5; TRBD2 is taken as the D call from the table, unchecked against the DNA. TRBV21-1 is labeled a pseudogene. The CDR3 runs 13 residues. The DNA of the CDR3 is TGTGCCAGCAGTCACCCGGGACTACAGACCCAGTACTTC. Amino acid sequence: CASSHPGLQTQYF.

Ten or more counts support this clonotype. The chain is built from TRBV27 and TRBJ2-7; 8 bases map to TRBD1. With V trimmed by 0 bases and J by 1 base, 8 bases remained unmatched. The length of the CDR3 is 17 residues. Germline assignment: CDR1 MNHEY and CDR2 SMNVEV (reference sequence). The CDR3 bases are TGTGCCAGCAGTTTATCGCCCGAAGGACAGGGTTCCTACGAGCAGTACTTC. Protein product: CASSLSPEGQGSYEQYF.

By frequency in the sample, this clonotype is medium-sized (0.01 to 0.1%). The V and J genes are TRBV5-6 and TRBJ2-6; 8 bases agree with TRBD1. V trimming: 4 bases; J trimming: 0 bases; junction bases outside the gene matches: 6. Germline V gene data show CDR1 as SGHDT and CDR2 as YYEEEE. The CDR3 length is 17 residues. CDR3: CASSLWDRPSGANVLTF. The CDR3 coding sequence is TGTGCCAGCAGCCTCTGGGACAGGCCCTCTGGGGCCAACGTCCTGACTTTC.